This T cell receptor (beta chain) was sequenced during a study of metastatic and nonmetastatic thyroid tumors. Looking at the study overall: Comparison of repertoires was carried out across blood and tumor or nodule tissue from malignant and benign thyroid patients. Study results and limitations: Compared with benign nodules, malignant thyroid tumors were reported to have significantly higher TCR beta diversity in both blood and tumor.

With MiXCR, TCRdb called clones anew from the PCR reads. The sample gives 20,000 to 25,000 clones, around a sixth of which show up once; roughly 40% is in the top ten. This clone occurred many times. Its antigen is unknown. Each patient came to thyroid surgery without any prior treatment (of any kind). Germline-derived CDR1 and CDR2 are LNHDA and SQIVND (reference sequence). V lost 4 bases and J lost 4; bases outside the gene matches: 6. The CDR3 totals 15 residues. The sequence was obtained from a female donor with papillary thyroid cancer or a benign thyroid nodule (not recorded which). Some clones in this sample may be carry-over from other donors' samples. The source material was blood. The V gene is TRBV19, the J gene TRBJ2-7, with 11 bases fitting TRBD1. The CDR3 sequence is CASSTPDRGLYEQYF. CDR3 in DNA: TGTGCCAGTAGTACCCCGGACAGGGGGCTGTACGAGCAGTACTTC.